This TCR beta chain originates from a study of blood T cells in healthy people across ages. General study findings and limits: Total diversity from one million sequenced T cells was likely underestimated.

Trimming removed 3 bases at V and 2 bases at J, with 11 bases between. CDR3 length equals 14 residues. CDR1 is DFQATT, CDR2 SNEGSKA, per germline (reference sequence). Peripheral blood was drawn, around 9.3 milliliters per donor. The second PCR ran about 6 to 11 cycles with a sample-barcoded 5' primer and J-beta primers. MiXCR, applied by TCRdb to the 5' RACE reads, yields one record per CDR3 protein. The table shows roughly 2 million distinct CDR3 sequences, with roughly 49% occurring only once. To note about this clonotype: The antigen is not known.

This clonotype was obtained from a woman between 40 and 50 years old in good health. The sample taken for sequencing was blood. The rearrangement uses TRBV20-1 and TRBJ1-5, with D unresolved. CDR3: CSASEGGGNQPQHF. The CDR3 DNA sequence: TGCAGTGCTAGTGAGGGTGGTGGCAATCAGCCCCAGCATTTT.